One sample yielded the 10 T cell receptor beta chains listed below, sequenced in a study of blood T cell repertoires in COVID-19. This table comes from immunoSEQ multiplex PCR, and its TCRdb copy is limited to in-frame clones, with some not included. In the table there are 290,000 or so clones, approximately 90% of which are singletons. The sequenced sample consisted of peripheral blood. These receptors came from a woman aged 25 to 39 with COVID-19, enrolled during active disease.

This clone has just one count. The genes are TRBV5-1 and TRBJ2-3; no reliable D call. Deletions cut 0 bases from V and 5 bases from J, with 7 bases between. The CDR3 covers 13 residues. Germline values: CDR1 SGHRS, CDR2 YFSETQ. The CDR3 spells CASSLEEIDTQYF. The CDR3 DNA is TGCGCCAGCAGCTTGGAAGAGATAGATACGCAGTATTTT. Combining the CDR3 with reference TRBV5-1 and TRBJ2-3 gives the whole variable domain KAGVTQTPRYLIKTRGQQVTLSCSPISGHRSVSWYQQTPGQGLQFLFEYFSETQRNKGNFPGRFSGRQFSNSRSEMNVSTLELGDSALYLCASSLEEIDTQYFGPGTRLTVL.

This clone occurred a few times. The V gene is TRBV5-1, the J gene TRBJ2-1; TRBD1 is a possible D gene (5 bases). The CDR3 has 15 residues. The ends were cut back, 4 bases at V and 4 bases at J, with 15 bases in the middle. Germline CDR1 reads SGHRS; CDR2 reads YFSETQ. The CDR3 DNA follows: TGCGCCAGCAGCACCGCTGGACAACTATACAATGAGCAGTTCTTC. This gives the protein CASSTAGQLYNEQFF.

A remark on this clone: Other DNA sequences in this specimen translate into the identical CDR3. This chain links TRBV12-3 or TRBV12-4 with TRBJ1-2, with D possibly TRBD1 on 6 matching bases. The CDR3 totals 13 residues. V gave up 5 bases and J gave up 5 bases, with 12 bases separating them. CDR3: CASSPGGAYGYTF. Written as DNA, the CDR3 is TGTGCCAGCAGTCCTGGGGGGGCGTATGGCTACACCTTC.

In this sample, this clone turned up a few times. V is TRBV29-1 and J is TRBJ1-2; 7 nucleotides agree with TRBD1. The CDR3 length is 14 residues. With 5 bases clipped from V and 6 bases from J, the junction kept 12 bases outside the gene matches. CDR1 SQVTM and CDR2 ANQGSEA come from the germline V gene. The CDR3 DNA sequence: TGCAGCGTTTCCGGGACAGTGAGCAGAAATGGCTACACCTTC. Translation gives CSVSGTVSRNGYTF.

The chain carries TRBV19 and TRBJ2-7; 10 nucleotides align to TRBD1. In germline, CDR1 is LNHDA, CDR2 SQIVND (reference sequence). The CDR3 length is 14 residues. Trimming at V came to 5 bases and at J to 5 bases, leaving 6 bases not matched to a gene. This CDR3 is CASSRTGGDDEQYF. DNA for the CDR3: TGTGCCAGTAGTCGGACAGGGGGGGACGACGAGCAGTACTTC.

The chain is built from TRBV10-2 and TRBJ2-3, with 8 bases aligning to TRBD2. This CDR3 comprises 17 residues. The trim removed 0 bases at V and 4 bases at J, leaving 9 bases unmatched. The germline CDR1 and CDR2 sequences are WSHSY and SAAADI. The DNA of the CDR3 is TGCGCCAGCAGTGAGTCGATCCAGCGGGAGCTACCAGATACGCAGTATTTT. This encodes CASSESIQRELPDTQYF.

Regarding this clone: The sample holds other DNA sequences that translate to the same CDR3. The rearrangement uses TRBV30 and TRBJ2-3; D not certain. Germline loops: CDR1 GTSNPN, CDR2 SVGIG (reference sequence). The ends were cut back, 2 bases at V and 5 bases at J, with 8 bases in the middle. The length of the CDR3 is 12 residues. In nucleotides, the CDR3 is TGTGCCTGGAGTCCGCCGGGAGATACGCAGTATTTT. Translating gives CAWSPPGDTQYF.

Only one count was recorded for this clone. The V call is TRBV29-1, the J call TRBJ1-1, with 7 bases matching TRBD1. The V and J ends lost 6 bases and 1 base, in that order; junction bases with no gene match: 5. The CDR3 is 13 residues long. Per the germline V gene, CDR1 is SQVTM and CDR2 is ANQGSEA. CDR3 region: CSVDRVGNTEAFF. The CDR3 DNA sequence: TGCAGCGTCGACAGGGTTGGGAACACTGAAGCTTTCTTT. Complete variable domain (other parts from reference TRBV29-1 and TRBJ1-1): SAVISQKPSRDICQRGTSLTIQCQVDSQVTMMFWYRQQPGQSLTLIATANQGSEATYESGFVIDKFPISRPNLTFSTLTVSNMSPEDSSIYLCSVDRVGNTEAFFGQGTRLTVV.

This chain uses TRBV6-6 with TRBJ2-2; TRBD2 agrees at 8 bases. Unmatched junction bases numbered 6, after V lost 6 bases and J lost 3 bases. Germline lookup yields CDR1 MNHNY and CDR2 SVGAGI (reference sequence). This CDR3 has 15 amino acids. As DNA, the CDR3 is TGTGCCAGCAGCCCAGCGGGAGTCGACACCGGGGAGCTGTTTTTT. It specifies CASSPAGVDTGELFF.

This chain uses TRBV6-6 with TRBJ2-1; 8 bases line up with TRBD1. The CDR3 covers 15 residues. The V gene's germline CDR1 is MNHNY and CDR2 SVGAGI (reference sequence). J lost 1 base, V lost 2 bases, and 1 base had no gene match. CDR3 DNA sequence: TGTGCCAGCAGTTACGGACAGGGATCCTACAATGAGCAGTTCTTC. Translated, it gives CASSYGQGSYNEQFF.